The 3 T cell receptor beta chains listed next were all sequenced from one sample in a study of regulatory T cells in long-lasting Graves disease. As to time point: persistent/refractory GD, antithyroid drugs over 5 years with positive TRAb. Generation of the TCR library employed RNA extracted from PBMCs. Libraries of TCR beta came from iRepertoire HTBI primers plus Arm-PCR of CDR3 regions. TCRdb passed the multiplex PCR reads through MiXCR, listing each CDR3 protein once. The repertoire consists of about 430,000 distinct CDR3 sequences, with about 21% occurring once and the leading ten covering over 11%. Sequences were derived from peripheral blood mononuclear cells (PBMCs), sampled when the disease was refractory, from a patient treated with antithyroid drugs. The source is a female donor with Graves disease.

The CDR3 bases are TGCAGTGCTAGTTGGGAACAGCTGGAGCAGTACTTC. It translates to CSASWEQLEQYF. The rearrangement uses TRBV20-1 and TRBJ2-7; D call uncertain. The germline V gene encodes CDR1 DFQATT and CDR2 SNEGSKA (reference sequence). This CDR3 region has 12 residues. Trimming shortened V by 3 bases and J by 7 bases, and 13 bases separated the two germline ends.

The chain links TRBV29-1 to TRBJ2-3; D call uncertain. From germline, CDR1 is SQVTM and CDR2 ANQGSEA. CDR3 length: 14 residues. Trimming removed 6 bases at V and 0 bases at J, with 13 bases between. CDR3 sequence: CSVVRYSSTDTQYF. The DNA for the CDR3 is TGCAGCGTCGTTCGCTATTCTAGCACAGATACGCAGTATTTT.

This clonotype appeared many times. V and J are TRBV28 and TRBJ2-7; 10 nucleotides line up with TRBD2. With V trimmed by 2 bases and J by 0 bases, 1 base remained unmatched. The germline CDR1 and CDR2 sequences are MDHEN and SYDVKM. The CDR3 has 15 amino acids. The CDR3 sequence: CASSLPSGSSYEQYF. DNA for the CDR3: TGTGCCAGCAGTTTACCTAGCGGGAGCTCCTACGAGCAGTACTTC.